The clone carrying this T cell receptor (beta chain) has only a few counts. Its target is unknown. The CDR3 extends over 11 amino acids. Per the germline V gene, CDR1 is MGHRA and CDR2 is YSYEKL. Trimming pared 5 bases from V and 10 bases from J, leaving 6 bases between. Treatment meaning: oral pan-JAK inhibitor, 5-10 mg twice daily. Patients with alopecia areata provided lesional scalp punch biopsies as well as peripheral blood. cDNA prepared by RNA extraction and subsequent reverse transcription served as the template for sequencing. Repertoires were generated with immunoSEQ multiplex PCR, while TCRdb's copy carries only in-frame clones and drops some. The data hold about 220,000 clones, with around 57% observed a single time. This entry comes from a study of CD8+ T cells in alopecia areata. Overall study results and limits: A great number of expanded lesional clones endured in scalp and blood during tofacitinib.

The V call is TRBV4-1, the J call TRBJ1-6; D not certain. This clonotype originated in a human donor with alopecia areata. Material: CD4+ T cells sorted from blood, obtained at week 4, from a patient treated with tofacitinib. The CDR3 DNA follows: TGCGCCAGCAGCGACGGGTCACCCCTCCACTTT. It yields the protein CASSDGSPLHF.